The rows below give T cell receptor beta chains drawn from one sample of a study of cytomegalovirus exposure and HLA in healthy donors. Sequenced by immunoSEQ multiplex PCR; TCRdb stores in-frame clones only, minus some. The sample lists fewer than 55,000 clones, 72% seen once, with around 22% in the top ten. Material for sequencing was PBMCs. The receptor set was obtained from a woman aged 45-60 years in good health and CMV-seropositive. Each CDR3 is given with its conserved first and last residue. A D gene is named only where the DNA matches it firmly. The size field is filled for only some rows; it gives once, few, many or a size class.

size: NA; J: TRBJ2-1; D: TRBD2; V: TRBV13; CDR3: CASSSAGSSYNEQFF; DNA: TGTGCCAGCAGCTCAGCGGGGAGCTCCTACAATGAGCAGTTCTTC
size: NA; J: TRBJ1-1; D: NA; V: TRBV7-9; CDR3: CASARLSNTEAFF; DNA: TGTGCCAGCGCTAGACTATCGAACACTGAAGCTTTCTTT
size: once; J: TRBJ2-7; D: NA; V: TRBV19; CDR3: CASSINRAYEQYF; DNA: TGTGCCAGTAGTATTAACAGGGCCTACGAGCAGTACTTC
size: NA; J: TRBJ2-1; D: TRBD2; V: TRBV5-1; CDR3: CASSSLAGGGNEQFF; DNA: TGCGCCAGCAGCTCCTTAGCGGGGGGGGGCAATGAGCAGTTCTTC
size: NA; J: TRBJ1-1; D: TRBD1; V: TRBV19; CDR3: CASSIGQGVTEAFF; DNA: TGTGCCAGTAGTATCGGACAGGGGGTAACTGAAGCTTTCTTT
size: NA; J: TRBJ2-7; D: NA; V: TRBV28; CDR3: CASSLVSSYEQYF; DNA: TGTGCCAGCAGTTTAGTTAGCTCCTACGAGCAGTACTTC
size: NA; J: TRBJ1-3; D: NA; V: TRBV6-6; CDR3: CASSYSGGVGGNTIYF; DNA: TGTGCCAGCAGTTACTCCGGAGGGGTCGGAGGAAACACCATATATTTT
size: NA; J: TRBJ1-2; D: TRBD1; V: TRBV5-1; CDR3: CASSLSTGTGMFDGYTF; DNA: TGCGCCAGCAGCTTGTCTACCGGGACAGGGATGTTTGATGGCTACACCTTC
size: NA; J: TRBJ2-3; D: TRBD2; V: TRBV4-1; CDR3: CASSQPPIGLAGGRAVDTQYF; DNA: TGCGCCAGCAGCCAACCCCCTATTGGGCTAGCGGGAGGCCGAGCAGTTGATACGCAGTATTTT
size: NA; J: TRBJ2-3; D: TRBD2; V: TRBV10-2; CDR3: CASKLAGGVDTQYF; DNA: TGCGCCAGCAAACTAGCGGGGGGGGTTGATACGCAGTATTTT
size: NA; J: TRBJ1-1; D: TRBD1; V: TRBV5-1; CDR3: CASSSPGQGAGMNTEAFF; DNA: TGCGCCAGCAGCTCCCCGGGACAGGGGGCGGGGATGAACACTGAAGCTTTCTTT
size: NA; J: TRBJ2-2; D: NA; V: TRBV7-7; CDR3: CASSLSRTGELFF; DNA: TGTGCTAGCAGCCTCAGCAGGACCGGGGAGCTGTTTTTT
size: NA; J: TRBJ2-3; D: NA; V: TRBV14; CDR3: CASSQDIPYFRGGKVTDTQYF; DNA: TGTGCCAGCAGCCAAGACATTCCGTATTTCCGTGGGGGGAAAGTCACAGATACGCAGTATTTT
size: NA; J: TRBJ1-5; D: NA; V: TRBV5-1; CDR3: CASSFQGGGAQHF; DNA: TGCGCCAGCAGCTTCCAGGGTGGAGGGGCCCAGCATTTT
size: NA; J: TRBJ2-5; D: TRBD1; V: TRBV2; CDR3: CASERDRQETQYF; DNA: TGTGCCAGCGAGAGGGACAGACAAGAGACCCAGTACTTC
size: NA; J: TRBJ2-6; D: TRBD1; V: TRBV19; CDR3: CASRGQALPSGANVLTF; DNA: TGTGCCAGTAGGGGACAGGCGCTCCCCTCTGGGGCCAACGTCCTGACTTTC
size: NA; J: TRBJ1-2; D: NA; V: TRBV29-1; CDR3: CSVSPLTRGGGNGYTF; DNA: TGCAGCGTTTCACCATTGACAAGGGGGGGAGGGAATGGCTACACCTTC